The clone carrying this T cell receptor beta chain was seen only a few times. As yet, its antigen is unknown. Germline lookup yields CDR1 KGHDR and CDR2 SFDVKD. CDR3 length: 15 residues. The J segment lost 2 bases and the V segment lost 4 bases, leaving 5 bases of the junction unmatched. TCRdb re-called the RT-PCR reads through MiXCR, storing one row per CDR3 protein. The sample holds roughly 710,000 distinct CDR3 sequences, about 15% seen once. These data originate in a study of response to subunit inactivated influenza vaccine. Study-wide results and limits: Authors suggested that a seasonal influenza vaccination recruits few new T cells each time.

The chain employs TRBV24-1 and TRBJ2-7; 9 bases match TRBD1. The sample in question was PBMCs from blood, obtained roughly 15 days before vaccination. The clonotype comes from a man aged 45-65 years who received an inactivated influenza vaccine. CDR3 sequence reads: CATSETGTGTYEQYF. CDR3 coding DNA: TGTGCCACCAGTGAAACCGGGACAGGGACCTACGAGCAGTACTTC.